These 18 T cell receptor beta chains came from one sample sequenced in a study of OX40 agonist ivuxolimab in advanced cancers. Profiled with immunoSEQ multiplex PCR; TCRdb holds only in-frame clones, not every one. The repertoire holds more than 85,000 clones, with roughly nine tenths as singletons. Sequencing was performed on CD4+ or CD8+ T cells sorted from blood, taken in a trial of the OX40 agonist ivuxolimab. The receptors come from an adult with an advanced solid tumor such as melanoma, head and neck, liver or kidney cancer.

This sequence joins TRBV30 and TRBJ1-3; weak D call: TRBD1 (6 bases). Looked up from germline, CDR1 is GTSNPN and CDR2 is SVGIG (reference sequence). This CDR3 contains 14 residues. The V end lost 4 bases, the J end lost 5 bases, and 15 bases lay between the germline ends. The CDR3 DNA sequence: TGTGCCTGGACCCCGGACAGAAAAAGAAACACCATATATTTT. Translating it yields CAWTPDRKRNTIYF.

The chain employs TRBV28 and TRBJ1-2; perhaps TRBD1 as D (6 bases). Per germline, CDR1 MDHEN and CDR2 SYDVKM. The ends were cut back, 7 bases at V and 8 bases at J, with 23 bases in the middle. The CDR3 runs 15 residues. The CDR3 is CASNPPQGGLQGYTF. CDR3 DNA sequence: TGTGCCAGCAATCCCCCACAGGGAGGCTTGCAGGGCTACACCTTC.

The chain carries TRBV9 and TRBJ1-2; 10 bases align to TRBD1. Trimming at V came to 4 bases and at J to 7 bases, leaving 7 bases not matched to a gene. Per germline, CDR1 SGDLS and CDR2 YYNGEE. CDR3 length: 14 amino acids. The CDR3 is CASSPGTGAFGYTF. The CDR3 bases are TGTGCCAGCAGCCCCGGGACAGGGGCGTTTGGCTACACCTTC. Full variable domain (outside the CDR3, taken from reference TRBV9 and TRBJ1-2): DSGVTQTPKHLITATGQRVTLRCSPRSGDLSVYWYQQSLDQGLQFLIQYYNGEERAKGNILERFSAQQFPDLHSELNLSSLELGDSALYFCASSPGTGAFGYTFGSGTRLTVV.

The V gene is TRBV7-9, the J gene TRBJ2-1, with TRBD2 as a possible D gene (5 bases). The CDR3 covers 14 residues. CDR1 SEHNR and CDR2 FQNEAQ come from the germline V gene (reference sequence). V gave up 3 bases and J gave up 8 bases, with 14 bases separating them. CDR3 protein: CASSFGERAHEQFF. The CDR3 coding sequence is TGTGCCAGCAGCTTTGGGGAGAGGGCCCATGAGCAGTTCTTC.

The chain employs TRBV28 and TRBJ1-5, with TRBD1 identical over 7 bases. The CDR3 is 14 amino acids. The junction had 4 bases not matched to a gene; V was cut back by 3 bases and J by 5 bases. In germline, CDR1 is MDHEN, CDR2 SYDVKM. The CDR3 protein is CASSFGQAHQPQHF. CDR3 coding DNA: TGTGCCAGCAGTTTCGGACAGGCTCATCAGCCCCAGCATTTT.

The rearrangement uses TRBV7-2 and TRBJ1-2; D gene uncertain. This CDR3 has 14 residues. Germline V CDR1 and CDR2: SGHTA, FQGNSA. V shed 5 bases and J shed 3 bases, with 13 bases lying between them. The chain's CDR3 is CASSIMGLDYGYTF. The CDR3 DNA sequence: TGTGCCAGCAGCATTATGGGTCTGGACTATGGCTACACCTTC.

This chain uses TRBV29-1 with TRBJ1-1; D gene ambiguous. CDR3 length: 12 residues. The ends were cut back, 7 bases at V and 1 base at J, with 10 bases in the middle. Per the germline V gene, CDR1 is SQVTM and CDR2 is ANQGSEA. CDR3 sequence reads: CSGLNENTEAFF. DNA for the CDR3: TGCAGCGGCCTAAACGAGAACACTGAAGCTTTCTTT.

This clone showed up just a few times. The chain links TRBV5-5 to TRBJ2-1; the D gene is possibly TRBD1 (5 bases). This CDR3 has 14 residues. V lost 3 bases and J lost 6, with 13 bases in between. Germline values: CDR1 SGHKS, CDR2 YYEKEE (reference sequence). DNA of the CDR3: TGTGCCAGCAGCTATCCAGGGATGAGCAATGAGCAGTTCTTC. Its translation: CASSYPGMSNEQFF.

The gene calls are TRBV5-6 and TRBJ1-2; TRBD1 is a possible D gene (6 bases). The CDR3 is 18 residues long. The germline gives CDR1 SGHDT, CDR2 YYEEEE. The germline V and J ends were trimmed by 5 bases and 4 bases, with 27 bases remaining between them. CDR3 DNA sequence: TGTGCCAGCAGATCGTTGCTAGATCTGTGGGGGGGCGGCTATGGCTACACCTTC. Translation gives CASRSLLDLWGGGYGYTF.

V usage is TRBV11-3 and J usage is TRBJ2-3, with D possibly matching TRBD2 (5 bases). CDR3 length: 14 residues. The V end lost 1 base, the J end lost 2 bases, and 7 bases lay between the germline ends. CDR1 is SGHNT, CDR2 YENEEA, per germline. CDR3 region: CASSLGTATDTQYF. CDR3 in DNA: TGTGCCAGCAGCTTAGGGACTGCCACAGATACGCAGTATTTT.

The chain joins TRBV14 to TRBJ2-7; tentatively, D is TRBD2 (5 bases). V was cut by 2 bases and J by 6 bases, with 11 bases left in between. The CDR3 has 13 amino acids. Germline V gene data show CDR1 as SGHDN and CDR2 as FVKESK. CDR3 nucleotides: TGTGCCAGCAGCCAACAACGTCGGGGCGAGCAGTACTTC. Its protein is CASSQQRRGEQYF.

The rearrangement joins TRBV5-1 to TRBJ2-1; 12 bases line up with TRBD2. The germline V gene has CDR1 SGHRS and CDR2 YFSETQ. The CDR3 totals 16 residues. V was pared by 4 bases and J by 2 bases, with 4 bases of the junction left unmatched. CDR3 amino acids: CASSLLAGGTYNEQFF. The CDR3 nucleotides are TGCGCCAGCAGCCTTCTAGCGGGAGGGACCTACAATGAGCAGTTCTTC.

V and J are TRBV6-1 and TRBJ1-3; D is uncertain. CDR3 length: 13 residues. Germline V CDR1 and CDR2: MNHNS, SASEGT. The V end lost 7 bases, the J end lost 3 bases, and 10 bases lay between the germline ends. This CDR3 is CASIEGNGNTIYF. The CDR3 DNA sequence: TGTGCCAGCATCGAGGGAAATGGAAACACCATATATTTT.

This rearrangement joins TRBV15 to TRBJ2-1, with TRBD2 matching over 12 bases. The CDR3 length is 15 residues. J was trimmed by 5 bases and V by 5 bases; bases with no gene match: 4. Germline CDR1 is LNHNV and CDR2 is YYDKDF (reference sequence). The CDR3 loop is CATSRRTSGNNEQFF. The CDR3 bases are TGTGCCACCAGCCGCCGGACTAGCGGGAACAATGAGCAGTTCTTC.

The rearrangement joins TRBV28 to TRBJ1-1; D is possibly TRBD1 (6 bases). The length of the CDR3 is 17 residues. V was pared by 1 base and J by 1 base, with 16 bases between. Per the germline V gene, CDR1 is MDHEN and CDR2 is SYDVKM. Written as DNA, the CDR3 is TGTGCCAGCAGTTTATCCGGGGGCGCCGCCCCGAACACTGAAGCTTTCTTT. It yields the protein CASSLSGGAAPNTEAFF.

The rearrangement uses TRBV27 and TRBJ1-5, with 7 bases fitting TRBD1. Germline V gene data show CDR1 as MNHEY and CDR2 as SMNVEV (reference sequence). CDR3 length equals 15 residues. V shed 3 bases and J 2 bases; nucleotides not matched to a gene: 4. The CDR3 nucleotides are TGTGCCAGCAGTTTGCTCACAGGGGGCAATCAGCCCCAGCATTTT. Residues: CASSLLTGGNQPQHF.

Here the CDR3 DNA reads TGCGCCAGCAGGCCACAGGGTAGGTTGGACGAGCAGTACTTC. Amino acids: CASRPQGRLDEQYF. The V call is TRBV5-1, the J call TRBJ2-7; tentative D call: TRBD1 (6 bases). Germline V lookup: CDR1 SGHRS, CDR2 YFSETQ. Deletions cut 5 bases from V and 5 bases from J, with 17 bases between. The CDR3 length is 14 residues.

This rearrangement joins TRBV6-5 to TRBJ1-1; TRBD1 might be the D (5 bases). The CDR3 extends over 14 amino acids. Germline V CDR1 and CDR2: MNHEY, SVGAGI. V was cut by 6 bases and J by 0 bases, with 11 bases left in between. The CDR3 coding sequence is TGTGCCAGCAGCCCGGGACTGATGAACACTGAAGCTTTCTTT. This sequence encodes CASSPGLMNTEAFF.